This TCR beta chain originates from a study of cytomegalovirus exposure and HLA in healthy donors. Background on the study: Of 398 genotyped donors, around 76% clustered with self-reported Caucasian donors.

Notes on this clone: This specimen includes other DNA sequences encoding the same CDR3.

Use of 60 Vbeta and 13 Jbeta primers characterized the PCR. Repertoires were generated with immunoSEQ multiplex PCR, while TCRdb's copy carries only in-frame clones and drops some. Among 150,000 to 200,000 clones, about 80% were seen once, and the ten largest hold 2.1%. V lost 2 bases and J lost 4, with 8 bases in between. The CDR3 sequence is 13 residues long. The germline V gene encodes CDR1 KGHSH and CDR2 LQKENI. The sample consisted of PBMCs. The gene calls are TRBV18 and TRBJ1-1; D is perhaps TRBD1 (5 bases). The source is a woman under 30 in good health and CMV-seropositive. CDR3 protein: CASSPSGGTEAFF. In nucleotides, the CDR3 is TGTGCCAGCTCACCATCCGGGGGCACTGAAGCTTTCTTT.